Sequencing of this T cell receptor (beta chain) was carried out in a study of blood T cell repertoires in COVID-19. About the study: The United States, Italy and Spain were the sources of the acute and convalescent COVID-19 samples. T cells, B-cell-depleted T cells, or PBMCs provided the cDNA or gDNA that served as material.

V was pared by 6 bases and J by 6 bases, with 14 bases between. CDR3 length: 14 amino acids. CDR1 and CDR2 from the germline V gene are MNHEY and SMNVEV (reference sequence). The method was immunoSEQ multiplex PCR; TCRdb's version includes in-frame clones alone and lacks a portion of them. The data contain about 55,000 clones, over 75% of them singletons. V usage is TRBV27 and J usage is TRBJ1-4; D uncertain. The receptor comes from a human donor in a cohort sampled during active COVID-19. The sequencing sample was made of peripheral blood. This CDR3 reads CASRNPGVYEKLFF. DNA for the CDR3: TGTGCCAGCAGAAACCCGGGAGTCTATGAAAAACTGTTTTTT.